Following are 21 T cell receptor beta chains from one sample sequenced in a study of radiotherapy plus CTLA-4 blockade in lung cancer. The data were produced by immunoSEQ multiplex PCR, yet TCRdb's version contains in-frame clones alone and is incomplete. Of some 100,000 clones listed, 78% are singletons. Sequencing used peripheral blood, obtained from a patient treated with radiotherapy plus ipilimumab. The source is a human donor with non-small cell lung cancer who had a partial response to radiotherapy plus ipilimumab.

The CDR3 protein is CAWSFRQGPSGNIQYF. The CDR3 nucleotides read TGTGCCTGGAGTTTCCGGCAGGGGCCGTCGGGAAACATTCAGTACTTC. The J gene is TRBJ2-4, the V gene TRBV30; a weak D match, TRBD1 (6 bases). Trimming removed 2 bases from V and 6 bases from J, with 20 bases in between. The CDR3 contains 16 residues. Germline assignment: CDR1 GTSNPN and CDR2 SVGIG (reference sequence).

This clone was counted between two and nine times. The rearrangement uses TRBV11-2 and TRBJ1-2; TRBD1 might be the D (6 bases). Trimming took 2 bases from V and 2 from J, leaving 15 bases between them. Germline loops: CDR1 SGHAT, CDR2 FQNNGV. The CDR3 runs to 16 residues. CDR3 region: CASSLTEGGPNYGYTF. DNA of the CDR3: TGTGCCAGCAGCTTAACGGAGGGGGGGCCAAACTATGGCTACACCTTC.

V and J are TRBV5-1 and TRBJ1-1, with 8 positions matching TRBD1. This CDR3 has 14 residues. The V gene's germline CDR1 is SGHRS and CDR2 YFSETQ. Germline trimming cut 4 bases from V and 0 bases from J; bases unmatched to any gene: 2. For the CDR3, the DNA is TGCGCCAGCAGCGCAGGGGGCATGAACACTGAAGCTTTCTTT. Amino acid sequence: CASSAGGMNTEAFF.

The chain has TRBV28 and TRBJ2-2; no clear D gene. Germline CDR1 is MDHEN and CDR2 is SYDVKM. The V end lost 7 bases, the J end lost 8 bases, and 11 bases lay between the germline ends. The CDR3 length is 12 residues. Here the CDR3 reads CASNLPRGELFF. In DNA form, the CDR3 reads TGTGCCAGCAATCTCCCTAGGGGGGAGCTGTTTTTT.

A word on this clone: This sample includes further DNA sequences coding for the same CDR3. The chain combines TRBV2 with TRBJ2-4, with TRBD1 as a possible D gene (5 bases). The CDR3 is made up of 14 amino acids. The V gene's germline CDR1 is SNHLY and CDR2 FYNNEI. The ends were cut back, 0 bases at V and 15 bases at J, with 18 bases in the middle. CDR3 DNA: TGTGCCAGCAGTGAAGCGAGGCTATACCCTGGGGCGTACTTC. It encodes CASSEARLYPGAYF.

The chain is built from TRBV6-6 and TRBJ1-5; D is ambiguous. Per the germline V gene, CDR1 is MNHNY and CDR2 is SVGAGI (reference sequence). The CDR3 length is 14 residues. V was pared by 0 bases and J by 6 bases, with 9 bases between. This CDR3 is CASSYSPGAQPQHF. CDR3 bases: TGTGCCAGCAGTTACTCGCCGGGTGCTCAGCCCCAGCATTTT.

This clone was recorded only once. The same CDR3 arises from other DNA sequences in this sample as well. This rearrangement joins TRBV28 to TRBJ1-5, with 7 bases lining up with TRBD1. This CDR3 spans 16 amino acids. The germline V gene has CDR1 MDHEN and CDR2 SYDVKM. The V and J ends lost 5 bases and 6 bases, in that order; junction bases with no gene match: 13. The CDR3 protein is CASSRRGQMGAQPQHF. As DNA, the CDR3 is TGTGCCAGCAGTCGCCGGGGACAGATGGGGGCTCAGCCCCAGCATTTT.

The V gene is TRBV28, the J gene TRBJ1-1; TRBD1 aligns across 8 bases. V trimming: 4 bases; J trimming: 2 bases; junction bases outside the gene matches: 6. From germline, CDR1 is MDHEN and CDR2 SYDVKM. CDR3 length: 15 residues. In DNA, the CDR3 is TGTGCCAGCAGTTCTCCAGGGGGCGCAAACACTGAAGCTTTCTTT. It specifies CASSSPGGANTEAFF. The whole variable domain, remainder taken from reference TRBV28 and TRBJ1-1, is DVKVTQSSRYLVKRTGEKVFLECVQDMDHENMFWYRQDPGLGLRLIYFSYDVKMKEKGDIPEGYSVSREKKERFSLILESASTNQTSMYLCASSSPGGANTEAFFGQGTRLTVV.

This clone was counted a few times. This chain links TRBV10-3 with TRBJ1-2; D may be TRBD1 (5 bases). This CDR3 has 11 residues. CDR1 and CDR2 (germline): ENHRY, SYGVKD. Trimming cost V 4 bases and J 8 bases, with 8 bases left between them. CDR3 DNA sequence: TGTGCCATCAGTGGGGGCGCGGGCTACACCTTC. This translates into CAISGGAGYTF.

The chain is built from TRBV5-4 and TRBJ2-3; 9 bases align to TRBD1. V lost 2 bases to trimming and J lost 5 bases; unmatched junction nucleotides: 3. CDR3 length: 14 amino acids. Germline CDR1 SGHNT, CDR2 YYREEE (reference sequence). The chain's CDR3 is CASSLQGARDTQYF. CDR3 nucleotide sequence: TGTGCCAGCAGCTTACAGGGGGCAAGAGATACGCAGTATTTT.

The rearrangement links TRBV15 to TRBJ1-5; 9 bases align to TRBD1. CDR1 LNHNV and CDR2 YYDKDF come from the germline V gene (reference sequence). The length of the CDR3 is 16 residues. V trimming: 1 base; J trimming: 9 bases; junction bases outside the gene matches: 10. The CDR3 protein is CATSRAPGQGRRPQHF. The DNA of the CDR3 is TGTGCCACCAGCAGAGCGCCGGGACAGGGACGAAGGCCCCAGCATTTT.

The chain recombines TRBV5-4 with TRBJ1-2; perhaps TRBD1 as D (6 bases). The germline V and J ends were trimmed by 3 bases and 8 bases, with 23 bases remaining between them. Per the germline V gene, CDR1 is SGHNT and CDR2 is YYREEE (reference sequence). The length of the CDR3 is 16 residues. CDR3 sequence: CASSSEWDTLRQGYTF. In DNA, the CDR3 is TGTGCCAGCAGCTCAGAATGGGACACCCTGCGCCAGGGCTACACCTTC.

In DNA, the CDR3 is TGCGCCAGCAGCGACCCTAGAACAGGGGGCCGGGCCACTGAAGCTTTCTTT. As protein: CASSDPRTGGRATEAFF. The genes are TRBV5-1 and TRBJ1-1; 9 nucleotides match TRBD1. Germline CDR1 is SGHRS and CDR2 is YFSETQ. The V gene end was trimmed by 4 bases and the J gene end by 4 bases; junction bases not matched to a gene: 14. This CDR3 spans 17 amino acids. The complete variable domain, with remaining parts taken from reference TRBV5-1 and TRBJ1-1, reads KAGVTQTPRYLIKTRGQQVTLSCSPISGHRSVSWYQQTPGQGLQFLFEYFSETQRNKGNFPGRFSGRQFSNSRSEMNVSTLELGDSALYLCASSDPRTGGRATEAFFGQGTRLTVV.

The chain employs TRBV4-1 and TRBJ1-2; weak D call: TRBD1 (6 bases). V was shortened by 1 base and J by 0 bases, with 9 bases between the two germline ends. Germline CDR1 is MGHRA and CDR2 is YSYEKL. This CDR3 comprises 15 residues. CDR3 protein: CASSQAQGPNYGYTF. Here the CDR3 DNA reads TGCGCCAGCAGCCAAGCACAGGGACCTAACTATGGCTACACCTTC.

The genes are TRBV5-1 and TRBJ2-3, with TRBD1 matching over 9 bases. Per germline, CDR1 SGHRS and CDR2 YFSETQ. This CDR3 has 15 residues. After removal of 4 bases from V and 3 bases from J, the junction contained 6 bases not matched to a gene. CDR3 sequence (DNA): TGCGCCAGCAGCGGGGGACAGGGAGTAACAGATACGCAGTATTTT. It translates to CASSGGQGVTDTQYF.

The V and J genes are TRBV7-2 and TRBJ1-5, with D unresolved. The germline CDR1 and CDR2 sequences are SGHTA and FQGNSA. V shed 1 base and J shed 3 bases, with 10 bases lying between them. CDR3 length: 15 residues. CDR3 coding DNA: TGTGCCAGCAGCTTAGTCCGGGTCCCCAATCAGCCCCAGCATTTT. Translating gives CASSLVRVPNQPQHF.

The CDR3 region has the DNA TGCGCCAGCAGCTCTAAGACTAGCGGGACGAACACCGGGGAGCTGTTTTTT. It yields the protein CASSSKTSGTNTGELFF. This chain joins TRBV5-1 and TRBJ2-2; 11 nucleotides agree with TRBD2. Germline V gene sequence: CDR1 SGHRS, CDR2 YFSETQ. The CDR3 is made up of 17 amino acids. The junction had 4 bases not matched to a gene; V was cut back by 3 bases and J by 0 bases.

The genes are TRBV7-9 and TRBJ2-7; 10 positions agree with TRBD1. Per the germline V gene, CDR1 is SEHNR and CDR2 is FQNEAQ (reference sequence). The V segment lost 5 bases and the J segment 4 bases; nucleotides outside the gene matches: 11. CDR3 length: 16 residues. The CDR3 sequence: CASSGEDRGWYYEQYF. The CDR3 region has the DNA TGTGCCAGCAGCGGAGAGGACAGGGGGTGGTATTACGAGCAGTACTTC.

This chain connects TRBV7-9 to TRBJ2-7; D perhaps matches TRBD2 (5 bases). Germline values: CDR1 SEHNR, CDR2 FQNEAQ (reference sequence). The CDR3 has 14 amino acids. V shed 3 bases and J shed 5 bases, with 14 bases lying between them. The CDR3 region has the DNA TGTGCCAGCAGCTTTAGACAACCCGGGAACGAGCAGTACTTC. It yields the protein CASSFRQPGNEQYF.

This chain uses TRBV6-6 with TRBJ2-2, with D possibly matching TRBD1 (5 bases). Trimming shortened V by 2 bases and J by 1 base, and 8 bases separated the two germline ends. There are 15 residues in the CDR3. CDR1 is MNHNY, CDR2 SVGAGI, per germline (reference sequence). The CDR3 DNA follows: TGTGCCAGCAGTTACCGGCAGGGGAACACCGGGGAGCTGTTTTTT. Protein: CASSYRQGNTGELFF.

This chain joins TRBV2 and TRBJ2-3; TRBD1 aligns across 10 bases. The CDR3 is made up of 15 amino acids. With V trimmed by 6 bases and J by 1 base, 4 bases remained unmatched. Germline CDR1 and CDR2: SNHLY and FYNNEI. The CDR3 spells CASRGQGVRTDTQYF. In nucleotides, the CDR3 is TGTGCCAGCAGAGGACAGGGGGTGCGCACAGATACGCAGTATTTT.